This T cell receptor (beta chain) was identified in a study of blood T cell repertoires in COVID-19 (TCRdb year 2020). As for the study more broadly: Collaborator samples came from the United States, Italy and Spain and covered acute and convalescent phases of COVID-19. Where available, HLA class I and class II types were obtained from metadata supplied by the sample provider rather than from assay-based typing. A de-identified subject ID, COVID-19 status, age in years and sex were almost always included in the sample metadata. The dataset comprised deeply sampled blood TCRbeta repertoires from subjects exposed to, actively infected with, or recovered from COVID-19. Samples came from the ongoing ImmuneRACE study (first 160 participants) plus 1,254 subjects from 6 global collaborators. The prospective study material was composed of cDNA or gDNA derived from T cells, B-cell-depleted T cells, or PBMCs. The repertoires were made available in a free public database intended to serve as a resource for research on the immune response to SARS-CoV-2.

Inclusive of the bounding cysteine and phenylalanine, the CDR3 is 15 residues long. The retained sequence is limited to the CDR3, 45 bases, with the frame set at the first base. V is cut by 6 bases and J by 5 bases, and the space between the germline ends is 19 bases. CDR1 and CDR2 are read off the germline V gene as MNHEY and SVGAGI. Each collaborating institution followed its own protocols to collect whole blood in K2EDTA tubes. For TCRbeta analysis, collaborators shipped samples in one of three forms: frozen whole blood, isolated PBMCs, or DNA extracted from either of those sample types. TCRbeta CDR3 regions were amplified from genomic DNA using the immunoSEQ Assay, a bias-controlled multiplex PCR. The authors' analysis ran thus. The number of nucleated cells in each sample was estimated by amplification of reference gene primers within the assay. Sequence reads were collapsed and filtered to measure the absolute abundance of every unique TCRbeta CDR3 rearrangement. Productive Simpson clonality was computed per sample as the square root of Simpson's diversity index over productive rearrangements. Imported from immuneACCESS, the table was reduced by TCRdb to in-frame sequences with V and J called. These copies leave out some clones; in studies compared against another copy, an unresolved V gene accounts for under half, and the cause of the remainder is not known. The DNA was the basis for D and trimming; V, J and clone size are from that table. The table for this sample lists under 40,000 clones; over 75% of them were counted only once. Of the sample, over 12% falls within the top ten clones.

Study-wide findings and limitations: How much clinical and demographic metadata was included differed by source and by participant, and the metadata was provided uncurated.

Of note for this clone: The target of this receptor is not known. No qualities accompany the bases; no much larger clone lies one base away.

The sequence came from a man aged 60 to 69 with active COVID-19. The sequencing input was peripheral blood. The sequence joins TRBV6-5 to TRBJ1-1; the D gene is perhaps TRBD1, on 5 matching bases. The DNA is as follows: TGTGCCAGCAGCGCAGTATTGGGGGAGGGGACTGAAGCTTTCTTT. It codes for CASSAVLGEGTEAFF.